This T cell receptor beta chain was retrieved from a study of blood T cell repertoires in COVID-19 (TCRdb year 2020). Background on the whole study: Samples covering the acute and convalescent phases of COVID-19 were provided by collaborators in the United States, Italy and Spain. The samples were drawn from the first 160 participants of the ongoing ImmuneRACE study and from 1,254 subjects provided by 6 global collaborators. The material from the prospective study consisted of cDNA or gDNA derived from T cells, B-cell-depleted T cells, or PBMCs. The repertoires were made available in a free public database intended to serve as a resource for research on the immune response to SARS-CoV-2. Sample metadata almost always included a de-identified subject ID, COVID-19 status, age in years and sex. Deeply sampled blood TCRbeta repertoires from subjects exposed to, actively infected with, or recovered from COVID-19 were included in the dataset. Where available, HLA class I and class II types were obtained from metadata supplied by the sample provider rather than from assay-based typing. The full study reports these points: The quantity of clinical and demographic metadata differed by source and by participant and was supplied without curation.

Whole blood was collected in K2EDTA tubes by collaborating institutions according to the institutions' own protocols. For TCRbeta analysis, collaborators shipped samples in one of three forms: frozen whole blood, isolated PBMCs, or DNA extracted from either of those sample types. This clone was seen only a few times. The antigen this receptor binds is unknown. Qualities for individual bases were not recorded, and no much larger clone is one base off. The immunoSEQ Assay, a bias-controlled multiplex PCR, was used to amplify TCRbeta CDR3 regions from genomic DNA. From the authors' description of their analysis: The number of nucleated cells in each sample was estimated from the amplification of reference gene primers within the assay. To quantify the absolute abundance of each unique TCRbeta CDR3 rearrangement, sequence reads were collapsed and filtered. Productive Simpson clonality was computed per sample as the square root of Simpson's diversity index over productive rearrangements. TCRdb carries this immuneACCESS record with in-frame sequences only. Its versions omit some clonotypes, under half of them owing to an unresolved V gene in the studies checked, with the rest unexplained. D and trimming come from the DNA, and the V and J calls and clone size come from that table. Recorded for this sample are more than 300,000 clones; about 82% of them occurred a single time. Of the sample, 1.5% to 2% is held by the ten largest clones.

The germline V gene sets CDR1 to SNHLY and CDR2 to FYNNEI. Trimming leaves V shorter by 4 bases and J shorter by 1 base, with the junction holding 14 bases beyond the gene matches. The CDR3 measures 20 amino acids from cysteine to phenylalanine. The read is trimmed to its CDR3 DNA, 60 bases read in frame from base 1. The V gene is TRBV2 and the J gene is TRBJ2-1; the junction holds 12 bases that match TRBD2. This receptor was identified in a woman aged 45-65 years with acute or convalescent COVID-19. The sequencing sample was made of peripheral blood. The bases read TGTGCCAGCAGTGGGGGATTGACTAGCGGGAGAATCGGGTCCTACAATGAGCAGTTCTTC. This encodes CASSGGLTSGRIGSYNEQFF.